Each of the 10 T cell receptor beta chains below was sequenced from the same sample in a study of blood T cell repertoires in COVID-19. Assay: immunoSEQ multiplex PCR; the TCRdb copy retains only in-frame clones and omits some. Of around 140,000 clones listed, around 86% are singletons. The sample comprised peripheral blood. The receptor set was obtained from a woman aged 55-69 years with active or convalescent COVID-19.

The rearrangement links TRBV27 to TRBJ1-1; D is unresolved. The CDR3 is 13 amino acids. V dropped 4 bases and J dropped 5 bases, with 11 bases sitting between them. The germline gives CDR1 MNHEY, CDR2 SMNVEV (reference sequence). The CDR3 region is CASSSYAETEAFF. In nucleotides, the CDR3 is TGTGCCAGCAGTTCCTACGCTGAAACTGAAGCTTTCTTT.

This chain joins TRBV10-3 and TRBJ2-1; D possibly corresponds to TRBD2 (6 bases). The V and J ends lost 5 bases and 5 bases respectively, with 13 bases between them. Germline-derived CDR1 and CDR2 are ENHRY and SYGVKD. The CDR3 is 14 amino acids. CDR3 in amino acids: CAISITGLNNEQFF. DNA of the CDR3: TGTGCCATCAGTATAACAGGACTAAACAATGAGCAGTTCTTC.

V and J are TRBV5-8 and TRBJ1-5; D might be TRBD1 (5 bases). V lost 5 bases to trimming and J lost 0 bases, with 12 bases between them. The CDR3 has 15 residues. Germline V lookup: CDR1 SGHTS, CDR2 YDEGEE. In DNA form, the CDR3 reads TGTGCCAGCAGGGGGGGTCTCGATAGCAATCAGCCCCAGCATTTT. This codes for CASRGGLDSNQPQHF.

This sequence joins TRBV4-3 and TRBJ2-7, with D possibly matching TRBD2 (5 bases). The germline V gene encodes CDR1 LGHNA and CDR2 YSLEER. CDR3 length: 17 amino acids. The V gene lost 1 base and the J gene lost 5 bases, with 21 bases spanning the gap. In DNA form, the CDR3 reads TGCGCCAGCAGCCAAGTGGCTCTCCTTCGGGATTCCCACGAGCAGTACTTC. Its protein product is CASSQVALLRDSHEQYF.

The chain links TRBV28 to TRBJ1-6; D is undetermined. The CDR3 extends over 14 amino acids. V was clipped by 5 bases and J by 7 bases, with 12 bases between them. Per the germline V gene, CDR1 is MDHEN and CDR2 is SYDVKM. The CDR3 loop is CASSGWGGNSPLHF. As DNA, the CDR3 is TGTGCCAGCAGTGGATGGGGAGGAAATTCACCCCTCCACTTT.

Only one count was recorded for this clone. The chain joins TRBV7-9 to TRBJ2-1; TRBD2 might be the D (5 bases). CDR3 length equals 16 residues. Germline CDR1 and CDR2: SEHNR and FQNEAQ (reference sequence). Trimming removed 1 base from V and 6 bases from J, with 16 bases in between. CDR3 in amino acids: CASSLGGGLRGNEQFF. CDR3 coding DNA: TGTGCCAGCAGCTTAGGAGGCGGTCTCCGGGGCAATGAGCAGTTCTTC.

The count of this clone is one. The chain has TRBV6-5 and TRBJ2-6, with D tentatively TRBD1 (6 bases). The CDR3 spans 15 residues. The ends were cut back, 6 bases at V and 2 bases at J, with 11 bases in the middle. Germline CDR1 and CDR2: MNHEY and SVGAGI. The CDR3 protein is CASRYRETGANVLTF. The CDR3 nucleotides are TGTGCCAGCAGGTACAGGGAGACTGGGGCCAACGTCCTGACTTTC.

This clone was counted only a few times. The V call is TRBV28, the J call TRBJ1-5; D is possibly TRBD1 (5 bases). Germline-derived CDR1 and CDR2 are MDHEN and SYDVKM. This CDR3 spans 15 amino acids. The V end lost 6 bases, the J end lost 3 bases, and 15 bases lay between the germline ends. Here the CDR3 reads CASRSPQGNNQPQHF. DNA for the CDR3: TGTGCCAGCAGATCACCTCAGGGAAACAATCAGCCCCAGCATTTT. Using reference TRBV28 and TRBJ1-5 for the parts outside the CDR3, the full variable domain is DVKVTQSSRYLVKRTGEKVFLECVQDMDHENMFWYRQDPGLGLRLIYFSYDVKMKEKGDIPEGYSVSREKKERFSLILESASTNQTSMYLCASRSPQGNNQPQHFGDGTRLSIL.

The chain combines TRBV19 with TRBJ1-2, with D possibly matching TRBD1 (5 bases). This CDR3 is 15 amino acids long. Germline assignment: CDR1 LNHDA and CDR2 SQIVND (reference sequence). The germline V and J ends were trimmed by 5 bases and 7 bases, with 20 bases remaining between them. The CDR3 loop is CASSSGRVGQGGYTF. The CDR3 nucleotides are TGTGCCAGTAGTTCAGGTCGGGTAGGACAAGGTGGCTACACCTTC.

CDR3 nucleotides: TGCGCCAGCAGCCAAGGACAGAGCACAGATACGCAGTATTTT. Its protein product is CASSQGQSTDTQYF. The chain has TRBV5-1 and TRBJ2-3, with a possible D match to TRBD1 (6 bases). This CDR3 region has 14 residues. Germline V lookup: CDR1 SGHRS, CDR2 YFSETQ. V was shortened by 4 bases and J by 0 bases, with 9 bases between the two germline ends.